This TCR beta chain was observed in a study of OX40 agonist ivuxolimab in advanced cancers. The study, taken as a whole, reports: Among patients with partial responses at 0.1-3.0 mg/kg, clonal expansion was among the lowest.

The protocol was immunoSEQ multiplex PCR, while the TCRdb copy is restricted to in-frame clones and leaves out a portion. The data show nearly 11,000 clones, 86% seen once. Notes on this clone: What it binds is not known.

The germline CDR1 and CDR2 sequences are LGHNA and YNFKEQ. The CDR3 runs 18 residues. J was trimmed by 3 bases and V by 5 bases; bases with no gene match: 16. The clonotype comes from an adult with an advanced solid tumor such as melanoma, head and neck, liver or kidney cancer. V is TRBV4-2 and J is TRBJ2-7; TRBD1 agrees at 10 bases. The sequenced sample was CD4+ or CD8+ T cells sorted from blood, obtained in a trial of the OX40 agonist ivuxolimab. CDR3: CASSLKESRGQGIYEQYF. In nucleotides, the CDR3 is TGTGCCAGCAGCTTAAAAGAATCAAGGGGACAGGGGATCTACGAGCAGTACTTC.